The following is a TCR beta chain sequence with its context. This clone came up once. The antigen this receptor binds is unknown. Qualities for individual bases were not recorded, and no much larger clone is one base off. Taken with the paper, the label for time point translates to: late/post reinfection, 12 to 24 weeks after detection. Sorted cells were sequenced directly ex vivo, with no in vitro expansion before TCR sequencing. Donors were people who inject drugs enrolled in the Montreal Acute Hepatitis C Cohort Study (HEPCO) in Canada. Total naive CD8 T cells, sorted as viable CD3+ CD8+ CD45RO-, came from a couple of donors at all three reinfection time points as controls. Before sorting, cryopreserved peripheral blood mononuclear cells were thawed, and CD8 T cells were purified from the thawed cells. Negative selection with the MACS CD8+ T cell Isolation Kit was used to enrich CD8 T cells. A BD FACSAria II sorter with FACSDiva software was used for cell sorting, and FlowJo was used for data analysis.

Receptor libraries were prepared by the immunoSEQ multiplex PCR assay. Genomic DNA was extracted from the sorted cells, and Adaptive Biotechnologies' automated high-throughput method was used to sequence the TCR beta V, D and J regions. A two-step, bias-controlled multiplex PCR was used to amplify CDR3 regions. Amplified TCR beta libraries were sequenced on an Illumina instrument. Concerning the study's data processing: Demultiplexed reads were processed to reduce amplification and sequencing bias, and the IMGT database was used to assign CDR3 sequences to gene families. ImmunoSEQ software version 2.0 was used to analyze repertoire data. Clonotype lists were filtered to remove out-of-frame sequences and sequences containing stop codons in the CDR3. Any clonotype with a frequency under 0.01% was left out, since that frequency corresponded to less than one cell. To get richness, observed richness was divided by input cell number, while evenness came from dividing Shannon entropy by log observed richness. Simpson diversity and Morisita-Horn overlap indices were used to quantify repertoire diversity and similarity between time points. Clonotypes were sorted into dominant (>1%), sub-dominant (0.5-0.99%), low abundance (0.1-0.49%) or lowest abundance (<0.1%) groups. For the germline index, total nucleotide additions were subtracted from total CDR3 length, and that difference was then divided by total CDR3 length. Drawn from immuneACCESS, this table holds only the in-frame rearrangements with V and J called that TCRdb kept. Clones are partly lost; checked studies trace under half to an unresolved V gene and leave the rest unexplained. V, J and clone size reflect that table, while D and trimming were determined from the DNA. The sample data list around 45,000 clones, and roughly nine tenths of these were observed just once. 0.65% to 0.9% of the sample is in the top ten clones.

The source of the sample is a study of memory CD8 T cells in hepatitis C reinfection (dated by TCRdb to between 2016 and 2019). For the wider study: Among the donors, a few cleared two back-to-back HCV infections on their own, whereas two got rid of a primary infection but ended up chronically infected after reinfection. HCV reinfection was defined as a positive HCV RNA test following two negative tests taken at least 60 days apart. Late or post reinfection samples were collected 12 to 24 weeks after reinfection was detected. The TCR beta repertoire of virus-specific CD8 T cells was tracked longitudinally in about five donors across an HCV reinfection episode. Between 2009 and 2012, a few reinfection cases that had stored pre-reinfection samples were identified. In the reinfection study, participants who had previously resolved an HCV infection were followed up every 3 months. Overall study results and their limits: Because only 4 or 5 donors were included, definitive conclusions about public clonotypes linked to secondary clearance could not be reached by the study.

The germline V gene yields WSHSY for CDR1 and SAAADI for CDR2. At the junction V is shortened by 1 base and J by 4 bases, with 16 bases in between. There are 17 amino acids in the CDR3, from cysteine to phenylalanine inclusive. The sequence is cut down to CDR3 DNA, 51 bases in frame from base 1. The origin of this receptor is a man aged 18 to 30 with hepatitis C virus infection. Here the chain combines TRBV10-2 and TRBJ2-2; possibly the D gene is TRBD2, per 5 matching bases. The sequenced material came from naive CD8+ T cells sorted from blood. The cell subset or site label for this specimen denotes: total naive CD8+CD45RO- T cells. The nucleotides read TGCGCCAGCAGTGAGTGGCCCGGCGGGCAAAGCACCGGGGAGCTGTTTTTT. Its protein reads: CASSEWPGGQSTGELFF.